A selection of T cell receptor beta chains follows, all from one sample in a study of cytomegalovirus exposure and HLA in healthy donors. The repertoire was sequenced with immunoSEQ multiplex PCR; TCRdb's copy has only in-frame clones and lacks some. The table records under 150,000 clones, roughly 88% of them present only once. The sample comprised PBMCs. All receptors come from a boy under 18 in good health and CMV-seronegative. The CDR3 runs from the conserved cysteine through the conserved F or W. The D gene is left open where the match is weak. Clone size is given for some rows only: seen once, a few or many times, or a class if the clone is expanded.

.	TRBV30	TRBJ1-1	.	TGTGCCTGGAGTGTACGCCTGCAGGCCAACATGAACACTGAAGCTTTCTTT	CAWSVRLQANMNTEAFF
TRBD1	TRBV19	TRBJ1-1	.	TGTGCCAGTAGTCTCATGACAGGGGTACGCACTGAAGCTTTCTTT	CASSLMTGVRTEAFF
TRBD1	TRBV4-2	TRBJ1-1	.	TGTGCCAGCAGCCTCTCCAGGGGGCCGATGAACACTGAAGCTTTCTTT	CASSLSRGPMNTEAFF
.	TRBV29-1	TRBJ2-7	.	TGCAGCTCCAGCGACTCCCTCGAGCAGTACTTC	CSSSDSLEQYF
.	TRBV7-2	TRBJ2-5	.	TGTGCCAGCAGCTTTGGGCCAGGGCAAGAGACCCAGTACTTC	CASSFGPGQETQYF
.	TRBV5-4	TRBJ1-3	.	TGTGCCAGCAGCTCCAGGGAATATGGAAACACCATATATTTT	CASSSREYGNTIYF
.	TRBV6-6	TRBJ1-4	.	TGTGCCAGCAACGGGGGAGAAAAACTGTTTTTT	CASNGGEKLFF
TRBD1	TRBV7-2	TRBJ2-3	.	TGTGCCAGCAGCCCATCCTCCCGGACAGGGGGCACAGATACGCAGTATTTT	CASSPSSRTGGTDTQYF
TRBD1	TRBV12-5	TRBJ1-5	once	TGTGCTAGTGCCTCACACCGGGACAGGGGGCGAGGTCAGCCCCAGCATTTT	CASASHRDRGRGQPQHF
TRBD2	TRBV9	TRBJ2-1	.	TGTGCCAGCAGCGTAGCTGCAGCGGGAGGAGGGAATGAGCAGTTCTTC	CASSVAAAGGGNEQFF
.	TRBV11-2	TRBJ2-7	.	TGTGCCAGCAGCGATCGGACCGGGACACTTTCCTACGAGCAGTACTTC	CASSDRTGTLSYEQYF
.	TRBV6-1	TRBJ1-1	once	TGTGCCAGCAGTGAAGGGGGGGTTTATGAAGCTTTCTTT	CASSEGGVYEAFF
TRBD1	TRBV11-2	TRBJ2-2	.	TGTGCCAGCAGCTCTCGGACAGGGGGGAACGCCGGGGAGCTGTTTTTT	CASSSRTGGNAGELFF
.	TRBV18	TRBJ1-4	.	TGTGCCAGCTCACCTACGGACAGAAATGAAAAACTGTTTTTT	CASSPTDRNEKLFF
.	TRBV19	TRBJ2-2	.	TGTGCCAGTACCAGGGTGGGGGAGCTGTTTTTT	CASTRVGELFF
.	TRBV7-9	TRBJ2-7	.	TGTGCCAGCAGCCCCCTAGCTGTAGTGTACGAGCAGTACTTC	CASSPLAVVYEQYF
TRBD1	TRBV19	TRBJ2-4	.	TGTGCCAGTAGTATGTATCGAGGGACAGTCAAAAACATTCAGTACTTC	CASSMYRGTVKNIQYF
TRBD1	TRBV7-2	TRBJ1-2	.	TGTGCCAGCAGCCGGGACAGAAATAACTATGGCTACACCTTC	CASSRDRNNYGYTF
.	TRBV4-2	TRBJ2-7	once	TGTGCCAGCAGCCAAGTTCTGTACCGCGTCTACGAGCAGTACTTC	CASSQVLYRVYEQYF
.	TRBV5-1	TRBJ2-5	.	TGCGCCAGCAGCTTGGTTGGGGCAACAGGGACGCAAGAGACCCAGTACTTC	CASSLVGATGTQETQYF
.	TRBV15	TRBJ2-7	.	TGTGCCACCAGCAGAGATCGAACGGTCAACGAGCAGTACTTC	CATSRDRTVNEQYF
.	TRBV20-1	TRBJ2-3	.	TGCAGTGCTATTCGGGCAGATACGCAGTATTTT	CSAIRADTQYF
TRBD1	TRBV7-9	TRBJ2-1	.	TGTGCCAGCAGCGCGGGCAGGGGGACCTACAATGAGCAGTTCTTC	CASSAGRGTYNEQFF
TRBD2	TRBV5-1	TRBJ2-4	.	TGCGCCAGCAGCTTGGGGACTAGCGGGAGGCGCGATATGTTAAACATTCAGTACTTC	CASSLGTSGRRDMLNIQYF
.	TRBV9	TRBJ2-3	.	TGTGCCAGCAGCCCCCACCGTGGGGGCCCAGATACGCAGTATTTT	CASSPHRGGPDTQYF
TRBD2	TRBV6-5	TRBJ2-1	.	TGTGCCAGCAAACTACTAGCGGGAATCAATGAGCAGTTCTTC	CASKLLAGINEQFF
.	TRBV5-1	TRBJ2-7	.	TGCGCCAGCAGCGCGGGTACCTACTCCTACGAGCAGTACTTC	CASSAGTYSYEQYF
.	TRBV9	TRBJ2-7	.	TGTGCCAGCAGCGTAGTATTGGGAGCGGAGCAGTACTTC	CASSVVLGAEQYF
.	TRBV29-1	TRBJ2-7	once	TGCAGCGTTGAGGGGGACACCTACGAGCAGTACTTC	CSVEGDTYEQYF
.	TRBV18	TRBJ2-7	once	TGTGCCAGCTCACCCGACTATTCCTCCGAGCAGTACTTC	CASSPDYSSEQYF
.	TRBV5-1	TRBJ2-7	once	TGCGCCAGCAGCTCCGTCCTCTCCTACGAGCAGTACTTC	CASSSVLSYEQYF